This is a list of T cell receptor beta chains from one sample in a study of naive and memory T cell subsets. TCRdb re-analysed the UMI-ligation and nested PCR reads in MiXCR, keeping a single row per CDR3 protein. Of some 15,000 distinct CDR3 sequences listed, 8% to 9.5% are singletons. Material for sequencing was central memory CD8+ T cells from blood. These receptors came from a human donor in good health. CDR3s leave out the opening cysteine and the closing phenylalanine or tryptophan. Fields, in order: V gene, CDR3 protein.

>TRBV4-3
ASSQVARSVDTQY
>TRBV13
ASSFGTSGKTYEQY
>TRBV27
ASSLYASGASDTQY
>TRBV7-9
ASSLVSGKYNSPLH
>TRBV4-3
ASSQDAGLTDTQY
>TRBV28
ATGMGAQETQY
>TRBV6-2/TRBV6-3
ASSRTGDVGELF
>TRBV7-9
ASTPQGNLYEQY
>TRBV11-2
ASSGGGEQF
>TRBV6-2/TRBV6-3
ASERGLAGVNEQF
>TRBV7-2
ASSLAQGAGTEAF
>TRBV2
ASRQGEQF
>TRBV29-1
SVVALAGQF
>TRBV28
ASSLLGSDTQY
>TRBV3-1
ASSQDREGHVAANEQF
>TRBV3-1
ASSPDSFYGYT
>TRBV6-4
ASSAGQGTDTQY
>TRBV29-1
SVPGNRQGRNEQY
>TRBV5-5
ASSFPSGSGDTQY
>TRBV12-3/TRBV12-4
ASMGTRPPLH
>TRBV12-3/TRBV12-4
ASTSSGTEAF
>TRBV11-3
ASSFRDGYYEQY
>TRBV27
ASFTSSYEQY